A selection of T cell receptor beta chains follows, all from one sample in a study of blood T cell repertoires in COVID-19. Libraries were prepared by immunoSEQ multiplex PCR; TCRdb keeps only in-frame clonotypes and omits some of them. Among 310,000 or so clones, nearly 90% were seen once, and the ten largest hold approximately 5%. Source material: PBMCs or T cells enriched from blood (not recorded which). The receptors derive from a woman in her 30s who had recovered from COVID-19. The CDR3 runs from the conserved cysteine through the conserved F or W. Each record gives: D gene, V gene, J gene, CDR3 length, CDR3 protein. A D gene is named only where the DNA matches it firmly.

TRBD1,TRBV7-8,TRBJ1-1,14,CASSFPGQGTEAFF
-,TRBV27,TRBJ1-5,14,CASSLQGGDQPQHF
TRBD1,TRBV19,TRBJ2-3,14,CASSISDRADTQYF
TRBD1,TRBV2,TRBJ1-4,17,CASSDGARGTGAEKLFF
-,TRBV9,TRBJ1-2,12,CASSDPPGGYTF
TRBD1,TRBV4-3,TRBJ1-2,14,CASSQLQGALGYTF
TRBD1,TRBV7-2,TRBJ2-7,15,CASSFDRDRIYEQYF
-,TRBV19,TRBJ2-2,14,CASSIVVNTGELFF
-,TRBV5-1,TRBJ1-2,13,CASSFTENYGYTF
TRBD1,TRBV6-5,TRBJ1-2,15,CASSYSGTGRYGYTF
-,TRBV10-3,TRBJ1-2,13,CAIHLGTGGGYTF
TRBD1,TRBV7-9,TRBJ1-5,14,CASSLGQGLQPQHF
TRBD1,TRBV18,TRBJ1-6,15,CASSHRDRVDSPLHF
-,TRBV5-1,TRBJ2-5,15,CASSLAGRGEETQYF
-,TRBV9,TRBJ1-4,14,CASSEGRGNEKLFF
TRBD1,TRBV29-1,TRBJ1-6,14,CSVGTGTANSPLHF